Given below is one T cell receptor beta chain in context. Its cognate antigen is unknown. This specimen belongs to a study of OX40 agonist ivuxolimab in advanced cancers. Broader study findings: There were, on average, more expanded clones in CD8+ T cells than in CD4+.

Profiled with immunoSEQ multiplex PCR; TCRdb holds only in-frame clones, not every one. This table holds over 75,000 clones, approximately 87% found once. This clonotype was sampled from an adult with an advanced solid tumor such as melanoma, head and neck, liver or kidney cancer. This sample comprised CD4+ or CD8+ T cells sorted from blood, obtained in a trial of the OX40 agonist ivuxolimab.

CDR3 residues: CASSLRGEQFF. The CDR3 coding sequence is TGTGCCAGCAGTTTAAGAGGGGAGCAGTTCTTC. The V gene is TRBV27, the J gene TRBJ2-1; D is perhaps TRBD2 (5 bases). Germline CDR1 reads MNHEY; CDR2 reads SMNVEV (reference sequence). V was clipped by 2 bases and J by 10 bases, with 6 bases between them. The CDR3 contains 11 residues.